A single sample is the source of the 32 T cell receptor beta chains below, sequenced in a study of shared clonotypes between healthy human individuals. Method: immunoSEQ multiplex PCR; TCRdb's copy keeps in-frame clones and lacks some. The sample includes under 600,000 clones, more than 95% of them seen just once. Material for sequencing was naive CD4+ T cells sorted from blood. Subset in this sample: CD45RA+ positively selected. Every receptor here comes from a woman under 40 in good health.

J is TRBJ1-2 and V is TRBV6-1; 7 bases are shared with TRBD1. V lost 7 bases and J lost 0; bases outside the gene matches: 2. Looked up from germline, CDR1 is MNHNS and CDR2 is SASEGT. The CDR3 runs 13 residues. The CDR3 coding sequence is TGTGCCAGCACGGGACAGACTAACTATGGCTACACCTTC. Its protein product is CASTGQTNYGYTF.

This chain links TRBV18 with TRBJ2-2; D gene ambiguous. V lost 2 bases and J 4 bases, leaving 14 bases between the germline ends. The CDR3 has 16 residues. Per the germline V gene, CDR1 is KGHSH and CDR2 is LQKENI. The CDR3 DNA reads TGTGCCAGCTCACCAAGATCGGGTCGCGGCACCGGGGAGCTGTTTTTT. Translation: CASSPRSGRGTGELFF.

CDR3 sequence reads: CASSLAGTATYEQYF. In DNA, the CDR3 is TGCGCCAGCAGCTTGGCCGGGACAGCGACCTACGAGCAGTACTTC. The genes are TRBV5-1 and TRBJ2-7; TRBD1 agrees at 7 bases. The germline V gene encodes CDR1 SGHRS and CDR2 YFSETQ. Germline trimming cut 0 bases from V and 2 bases from J; bases unmatched to any gene: 5. This CDR3 spans 15 amino acids.

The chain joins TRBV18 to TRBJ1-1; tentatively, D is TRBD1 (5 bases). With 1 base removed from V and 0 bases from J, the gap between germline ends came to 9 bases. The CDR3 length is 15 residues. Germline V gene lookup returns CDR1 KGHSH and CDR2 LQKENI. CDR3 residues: CASSPQGSMNTEAFF. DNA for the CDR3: TGTGCCAGCTCACCACAGGGGTCTATGAACACTGAAGCTTTCTTT.

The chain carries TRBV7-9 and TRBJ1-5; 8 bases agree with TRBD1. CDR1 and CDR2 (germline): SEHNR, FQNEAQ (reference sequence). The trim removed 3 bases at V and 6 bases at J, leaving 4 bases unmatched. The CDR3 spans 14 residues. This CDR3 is CASSFQGAGQPQHF. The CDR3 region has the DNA TGTGCCAGCAGCTTCCAGGGGGCAGGTCAGCCCCAGCATTTT. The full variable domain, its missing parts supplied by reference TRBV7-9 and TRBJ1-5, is DTGVSQNPRHKITKRGQNVTFRCDPISEHNRLYWYRQTLGQGPEFLTYFQNEAQLEKSRLLSDRFSAERPKGSFSTLEIQRTEQGDSAMYLCASSFQGAGQPQHFGDGTRLSIL.

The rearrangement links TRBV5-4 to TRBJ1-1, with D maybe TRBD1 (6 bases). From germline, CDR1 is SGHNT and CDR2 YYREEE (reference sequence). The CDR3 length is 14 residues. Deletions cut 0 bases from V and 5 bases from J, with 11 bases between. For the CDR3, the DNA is TGTGCCAGCAGCTTGGCTAGGGGGACGACTGAAGCTTTCTTT. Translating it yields CASSLARGTTEAFF.

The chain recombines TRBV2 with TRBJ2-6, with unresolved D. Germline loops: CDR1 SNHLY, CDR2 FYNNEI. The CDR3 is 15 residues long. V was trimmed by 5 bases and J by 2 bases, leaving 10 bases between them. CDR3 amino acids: CASSLIVPGANVLTF. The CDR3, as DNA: TGTGCCAGCAGTCTAATAGTTCCTGGGGCCAACGTCCTGACTTTC.

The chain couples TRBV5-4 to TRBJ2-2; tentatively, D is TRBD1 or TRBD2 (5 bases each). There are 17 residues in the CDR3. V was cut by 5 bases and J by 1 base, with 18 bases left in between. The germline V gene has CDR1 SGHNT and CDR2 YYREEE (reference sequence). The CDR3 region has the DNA TGTGCCAGCAGTCCCGGGACCGCGAGCCTGAACACCGGGGAGCTGTTTTTT. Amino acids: CASSPGTASLNTGELFF. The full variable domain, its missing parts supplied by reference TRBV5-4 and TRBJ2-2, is ETGVTQSPTHLIKTRGQQVTLRCSSQSGHNTVSWYQQALGQGPQFIFQYYREEENGRGNFPPRFSGLQFPNYSSELNVNALELDDSALYLCASSPGTASLNTGELFFGEGSRLTVL.

CDR3 protein: CASSSGGARGNYGYTF. CDR3 in DNA: TGCGCCAGCAGCTCCGGGGGGGCCCGCGGCAACTATGGCTACACCTTC. The V call is TRBV4-1, the J call TRBJ1-2, with a weak D call TRBD1 (6 bases). Looked up from germline, CDR1 is MGHRA and CDR2 is YSYEKL. This CDR3 contains 16 residues. The germline V and J ends were trimmed by 5 bases and 2 bases, with 18 bases remaining between them.

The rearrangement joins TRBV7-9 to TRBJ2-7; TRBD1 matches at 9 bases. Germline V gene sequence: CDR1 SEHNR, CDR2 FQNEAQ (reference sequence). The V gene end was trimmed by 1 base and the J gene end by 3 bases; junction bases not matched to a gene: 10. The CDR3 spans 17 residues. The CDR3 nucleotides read TGTGCCAGCAGCTTAGATACGTTGAGGGACAGGGTCTACGAGCAGTACTTC. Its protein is CASSLDTLRDRVYEQYF. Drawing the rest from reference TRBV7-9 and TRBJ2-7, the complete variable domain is DTGVSQNPRHKITKRGQNVTFRCDPISEHNRLYWYRQTLGQGPEFLTYFQNEAQLEKSRLLSDRFSAERPKGSFSTLEIQRTEQGDSAMYLCASSLDTLRDRVYEQYFGPGTRLTVT.

CDR3 sequence (DNA): TGTGCCACCAGCAGTACCCCTCTACCGGGACTCAATCCCAACGAGCAGTACTTC. Translating gives CATSSTPLPGLNPNEQYF. This chain uses TRBV15 with TRBJ2-7, with D perhaps TRBD2 (6 bases). CDR3 size: 18 residues. The germline V gene has CDR1 LNHNV and CDR2 YYDKDF (reference sequence). V lost 3 bases and J 5 bases, leaving 26 bases between the germline ends.

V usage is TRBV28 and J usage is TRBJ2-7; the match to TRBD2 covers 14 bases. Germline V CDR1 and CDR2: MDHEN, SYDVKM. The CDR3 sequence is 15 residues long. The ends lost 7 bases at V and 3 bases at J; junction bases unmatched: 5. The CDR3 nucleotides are TGTGCCAGCAACACCGGGACTAGCGGGAGCTACGAGCAGTACTTC. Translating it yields CASNTGTSGSYEQYF. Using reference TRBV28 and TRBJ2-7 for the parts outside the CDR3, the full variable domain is DVKVTQSSRYLVKRTGEKVFLECVQDMDHENMFWYRQDPGLGLRLIYFSYDVKMKEKGDIPEGYSVSREKKERFSLILESASTNQTSMYLCASNTGTSGSYEQYFGPGTRLTVT.

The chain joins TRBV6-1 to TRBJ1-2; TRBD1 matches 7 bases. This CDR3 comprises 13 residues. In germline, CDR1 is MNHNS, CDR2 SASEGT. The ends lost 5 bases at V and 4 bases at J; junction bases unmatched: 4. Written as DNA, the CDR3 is TGTGCCAGCAGTCCAGGGGGGGGCTATGGCTACACCTTC. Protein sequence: CASSPGGGYGYTF.

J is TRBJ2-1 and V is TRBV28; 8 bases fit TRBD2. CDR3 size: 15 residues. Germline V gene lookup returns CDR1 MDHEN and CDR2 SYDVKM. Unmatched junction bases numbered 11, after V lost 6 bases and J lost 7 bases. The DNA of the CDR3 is TGTGCCAGCAGACCCAGCGGGGGAGGCCTGAATGAGCAGTTCTTC. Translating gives CASRPSGGGLNEQFF.

The DNA for the CDR3 is TGTGCCAGCAGCCTCATCGCGGGGGCGAGTCAGAATGAGCAGTTCTTC. This gives the protein CASSLIAGASQNEQFF. This chain links TRBV28 with TRBJ2-1; TRBD2 is a possible D gene (7 bases). V was clipped by 6 bases and J by 7 bases, with 22 bases between them. This CDR3 has 16 residues. CDR1 is MDHEN and CDR2 is SYDVKM in the germline V gene.

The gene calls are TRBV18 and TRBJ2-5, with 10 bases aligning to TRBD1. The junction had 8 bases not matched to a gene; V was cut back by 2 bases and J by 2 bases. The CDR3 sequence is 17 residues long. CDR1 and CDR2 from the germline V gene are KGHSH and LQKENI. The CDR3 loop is CASSPGTGAVTQETQYF. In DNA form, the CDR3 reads TGTGCCAGCTCACCAGGGACAGGGGCGGTTACTCAAGAGACCCAGTACTTC.

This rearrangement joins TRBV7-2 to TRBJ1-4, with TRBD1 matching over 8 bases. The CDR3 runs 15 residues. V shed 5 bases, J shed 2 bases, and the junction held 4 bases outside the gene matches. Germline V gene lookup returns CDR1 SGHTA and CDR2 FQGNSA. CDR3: CASSTRTGTNEKLFF. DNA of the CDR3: TGTGCCAGCAGCACCCGGACAGGGACTAATGAAAAACTGTTTTTT. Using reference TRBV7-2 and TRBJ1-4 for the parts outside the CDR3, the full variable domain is GAGVSQSPSNKVTEKGKDVELRCDPISGHTALYWYRQSLGQGLEFLIYFQGNSAPDKSGLPSDRFSAERTGGSVSTLTIQRTQQEDSAVYLCASSTRTGTNEKLFFGSGTQLSVL.

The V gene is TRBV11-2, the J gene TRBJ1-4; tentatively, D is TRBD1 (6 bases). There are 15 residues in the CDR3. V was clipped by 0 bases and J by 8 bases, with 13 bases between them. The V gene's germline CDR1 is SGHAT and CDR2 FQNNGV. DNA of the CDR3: TGTGCCAGCAGCTTAGACGCCAGGGGCCGCGAAAAACTGTTTTTT. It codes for CASSLDARGREKLFF.

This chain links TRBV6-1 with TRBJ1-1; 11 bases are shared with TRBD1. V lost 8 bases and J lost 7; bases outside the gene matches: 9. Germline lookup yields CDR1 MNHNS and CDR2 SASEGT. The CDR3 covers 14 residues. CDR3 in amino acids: CASVRTGGRIEAFF. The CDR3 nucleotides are TGTGCCAGCGTTAGGACAGGGGGCCGTATTGAAGCTTTCTTT.

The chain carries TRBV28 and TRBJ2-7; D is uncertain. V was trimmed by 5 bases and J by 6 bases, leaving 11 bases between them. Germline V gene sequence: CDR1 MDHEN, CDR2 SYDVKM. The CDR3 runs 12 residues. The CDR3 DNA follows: TGTGCCAGCAGTACCGCTGCTACCGAGCAGTACTTC. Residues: CASSTAATEQYF. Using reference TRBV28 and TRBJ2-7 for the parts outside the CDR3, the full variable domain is DVKVTQSSRYLVKRTGEKVFLECVQDMDHENMFWYRQDPGLGLRLIYFSYDVKMKEKGDIPEGYSVSREKKERFSLILESASTNQTSMYLCASSTAATEQYFGPGTRLTVT.

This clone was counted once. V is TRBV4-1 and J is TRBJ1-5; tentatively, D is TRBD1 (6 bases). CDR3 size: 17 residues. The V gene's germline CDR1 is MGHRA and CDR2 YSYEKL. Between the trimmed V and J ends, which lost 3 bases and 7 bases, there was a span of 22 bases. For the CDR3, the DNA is TGCGCCAGCAGCCACCCCGGCCGGGACATTGGATCCCAGCCCCAGCATTTT. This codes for CASSHPGRDIGSQPQHF.

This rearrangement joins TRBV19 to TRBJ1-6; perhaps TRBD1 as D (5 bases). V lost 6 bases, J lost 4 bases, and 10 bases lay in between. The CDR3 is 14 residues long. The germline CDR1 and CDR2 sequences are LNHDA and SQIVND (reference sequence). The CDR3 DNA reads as TGTGCCAGTAGACCGGGACCGTATAATTCACCCCTCCACTTT. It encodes CASRPGPYNSPLHF.

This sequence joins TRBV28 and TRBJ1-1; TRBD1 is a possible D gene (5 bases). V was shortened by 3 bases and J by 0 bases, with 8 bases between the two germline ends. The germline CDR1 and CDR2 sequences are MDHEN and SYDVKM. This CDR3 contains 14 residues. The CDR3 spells CASSFGGLNTEAFF. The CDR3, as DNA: TGTGCCAGCAGTTTTGGGGGACTGAACACTGAAGCTTTCTTT.

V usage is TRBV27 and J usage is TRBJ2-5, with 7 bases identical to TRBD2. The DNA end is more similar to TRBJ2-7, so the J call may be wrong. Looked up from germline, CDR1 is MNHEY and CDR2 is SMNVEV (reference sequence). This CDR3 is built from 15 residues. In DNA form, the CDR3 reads TGTGCCAGCAGTAGATCTAGCGGTAGCTCCTACGAGCAGTACTTC. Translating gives CASSRSSGSSYEQYF.

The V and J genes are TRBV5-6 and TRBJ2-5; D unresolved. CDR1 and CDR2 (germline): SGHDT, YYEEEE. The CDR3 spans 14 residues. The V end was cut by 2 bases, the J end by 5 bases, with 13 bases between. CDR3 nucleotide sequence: TGTGCCAGCAGCTTTCTGGGTGAAGGGGAGACCCAGTACTTC. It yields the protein CASSFLGEGETQYF. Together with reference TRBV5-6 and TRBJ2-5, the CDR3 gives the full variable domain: DAGVTQSPTHLIKTRGQQVTLRCSPKSGHDTVSWYQQALGQGPQFIFQYYEEEERQRGNFPDRFSGHQFPNYSSELNVNALLLGDSALYLCASSFLGEGETQYFGPGTRLLVL.

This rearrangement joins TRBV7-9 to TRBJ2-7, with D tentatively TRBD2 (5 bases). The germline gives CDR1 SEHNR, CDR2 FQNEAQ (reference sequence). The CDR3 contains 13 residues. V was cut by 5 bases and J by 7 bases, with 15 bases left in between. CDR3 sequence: CASSQTGSGEQYF. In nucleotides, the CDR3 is TGTGCCAGCAGCCAGACCGGCTCGGGGGAGCAGTACTTC.

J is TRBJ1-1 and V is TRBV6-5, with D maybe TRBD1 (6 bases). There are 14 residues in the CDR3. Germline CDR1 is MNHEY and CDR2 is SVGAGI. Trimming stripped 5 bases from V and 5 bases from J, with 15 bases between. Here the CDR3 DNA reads TGTGCCAGCAGTCAAGACAGGAGGGGAACTGAAGCTTTCTTT. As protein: CASSQDRRGTEAFF.

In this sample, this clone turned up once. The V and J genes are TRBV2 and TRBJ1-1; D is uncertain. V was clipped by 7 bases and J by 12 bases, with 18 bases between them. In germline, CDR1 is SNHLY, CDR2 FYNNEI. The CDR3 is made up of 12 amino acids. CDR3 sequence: CASKAVRARTFF. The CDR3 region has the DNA TGTGCCAGCAAGGCCGTTCGGGCAAGAACTTTCTTT.

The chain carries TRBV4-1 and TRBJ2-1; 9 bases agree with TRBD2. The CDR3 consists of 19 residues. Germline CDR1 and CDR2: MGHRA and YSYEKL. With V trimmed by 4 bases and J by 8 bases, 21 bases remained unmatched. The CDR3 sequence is CASSPATPMGGGRDDEQFF. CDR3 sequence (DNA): TGCGCCAGCAGCCCTGCTACCCCGATGGGGGGCGGGAGGGACGATGAGCAGTTCTTC.

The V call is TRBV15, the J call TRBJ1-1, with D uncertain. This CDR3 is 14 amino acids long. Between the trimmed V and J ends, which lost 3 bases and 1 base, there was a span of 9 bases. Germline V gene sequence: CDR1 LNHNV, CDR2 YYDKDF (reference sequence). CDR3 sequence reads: CATSSSRSNTEAFF. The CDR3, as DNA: TGTGCCACCAGCAGTTCCAGATCGAACACTGAAGCTTTCTTT.

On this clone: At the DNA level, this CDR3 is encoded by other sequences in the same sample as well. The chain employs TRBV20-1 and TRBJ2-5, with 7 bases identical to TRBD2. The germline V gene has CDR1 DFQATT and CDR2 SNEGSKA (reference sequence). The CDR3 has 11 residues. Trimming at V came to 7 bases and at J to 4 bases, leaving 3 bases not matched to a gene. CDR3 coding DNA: TGCAGTGAAGGCGGGGGAGAGACCCAGTACTTC. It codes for CSEGGGETQYF.

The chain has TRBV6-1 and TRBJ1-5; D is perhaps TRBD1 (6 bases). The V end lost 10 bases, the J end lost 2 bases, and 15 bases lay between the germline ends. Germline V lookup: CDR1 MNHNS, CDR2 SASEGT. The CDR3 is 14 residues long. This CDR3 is CATRRGAGNQPQHF. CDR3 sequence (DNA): TGTGCCACCAGACGGGGGGCTGGCAATCAGCCCCAGCATTTT.